The 13 T cell receptor beta chains below were found in one sample sequenced in a study of OX40 agonist ivuxolimab in advanced cancers. Sequencing was performed with immunoSEQ multiplex PCR; in TCRdb, only in-frame clones are kept and a portion is missing. Among over 20,000 clones listed, around 80% were seen once. Material: CD4+ or CD8+ T cells sorted from blood, obtained in a trial of the OX40 agonist ivuxolimab. The receptors were gathered from an adult with an advanced solid tumor such as melanoma, head and neck, liver or kidney cancer.

This clone was found once. The chain carries TRBV5-1 and TRBJ2-4; TRBD2 matches at 10 bases. The CDR3 sequence is 16 residues long. The trim removed 3 bases at V and 2 bases at J, leaving 5 bases unmatched. Germline loops: CDR1 SGHRS, CDR2 YFSETQ. CDR3 sequence reads: CASSSLAGGPKNIQYF. The DNA for the CDR3 is TGCGCCAGCAGCTCCTTAGCGGGAGGACCCAAAAACATTCAGTACTTC.

The chain carries TRBV2 and TRBJ2-5; 10 nucleotides agree with TRBD2. Germline assignment: CDR1 SNHLY and CDR2 FYNNEI. Germline trimming cut 6 bases from V and 5 bases from J; bases unmatched to any gene: 9. CDR3 length: 15 amino acids. The CDR3 here is CASSPQRGGRETQYF. The CDR3 DNA sequence: TGTGCCAGCAGCCCCCAGCGGGGGGGCCGGGAGACCCAGTACTTC. Complete variable domain (other parts from reference TRBV2 and TRBJ2-5): EPEVTQTPSHQVTQMGQEVILRCVPISNHLYFYWYRQILGQKVEFLVSFYNNEISEKSEIFDDQFSVERPDGSNFTLKIRSTKLEDSAMYFCASSPQRGGRETQYFGPGTRLLVL.

About this clone: Additional DNA sequences in this sample encode the identical CDR3. This chain uses TRBV30 with TRBJ1-5; D might be TRBD1 (5 bases). Germline V gives CDR1 GTSNPN, CDR2 SVGIG (reference sequence). V gave up 5 bases and J gave up 5 bases, with 13 bases separating them. CDR3 length: 13 amino acids. The CDR3 loop reads CAWGWGGDQPQHF. The CDR3 bases are TGTGCCTGGGGGTGGGGGGGTGATCAGCCCCAGCATTTT.

This clone showed up just a few times. The DNA for the CDR3 is TGTGCCAGCAGTCATGGCACTAGCGGGAGCAATGAGCAGTTCTTC. Translated, it gives CASSHGTSGSNEQFF. The chain has TRBV4-2 and TRBJ2-1; 11 bases fit TRBD2. Germline V gene sequence: CDR1 LGHNA, CDR2 YNFKEQ. J gave up 6 bases and V 6 bases, and 7 bases lay outside the gene matches. This CDR3 spans 15 amino acids.

This chain joins TRBV7-2 and TRBJ2-4; D ambiguous. V dropped 5 bases and J dropped 0 bases, with 8 bases sitting between them. CDR1 SGHTA and CDR2 FQGNSA come from the germline V gene. The CDR3 is 14 residues long. In DNA form, the CDR3 reads TGTGCCAGCAGCCCCGGATTAGCCAAAAACATTCAGTACTTC. Translation: CASSPGLAKNIQYF.

Relative to its sample, this clone is medium-sized. The V and J genes are TRBV30 and TRBJ1-1; D gene unclear. Germline V gene lookup returns CDR1 GTSNPN and CDR2 SVGIG (reference sequence). Trimming cost V 0 bases and J 1 base, with 6 bases left between them. The CDR3 contains 13 residues. In DNA, the CDR3 is TGTGCCTGGAGTGTCAGTTCGAACACTGAAGCTTTCTTT. It is translated as CAWSVSSNTEAFF.

The rearrangement uses TRBV5-1 and TRBJ1-2, with 9 bases lining up with TRBD1. After removal of 5 bases from V and 5 bases from J, the junction contained 4 bases not matched to a gene. The CDR3 totals 13 residues. Germline V lookup: CDR1 SGHRS, CDR2 YFSETQ. The CDR3 region has the DNA TGCGCCAGCAGACTGGACAGGGGTTATGGCTACACCTTC. Translating it yields CASRLDRGYGYTF. Drawing the rest from reference TRBV5-1 and TRBJ1-2, the complete variable domain is KAGVTQTPRYLIKTRGQQVTLSCSPISGHRSVSWYQQTPGQGLQFLFEYFSETQRNKGNFPGRFSGRQFSNSRSEMNVSTLELGDSALYLCASRLDRGYGYTFGSGTRLTVV.

This clone occurred once. The chain carries TRBV5-4 and TRBJ1-1, with D maybe TRBD1 (6 bases). Deletions cut 4 bases from V and 4 bases from J, with 17 bases between. The CDR3 has 15 amino acids. Germline V lookup: CDR1 SGHNT, CDR2 YYREEE (reference sequence). Here the CDR3 DNA reads TGTGCCAGCAGCGACGCGGGGGGCAGCAGCACTGAAGCTTTCTTT. Protein sequence: CASSDAGGSSTEAFF. Supplemented by reference TRBV5-4 and TRBJ1-1, the full variable domain reads ETGVTQSPTHLIKTRGQQVTLRCSSQSGHNTVSWYQQALGQGPQFIFQYYREEENGRGNFPPRFSGLQFPNYSSELNVNALELDDSALYLCASSDAGGSSTEAFFGQGTRLTVV.

This rearrangement joins TRBV10-3 to TRBJ2-7, with D hard to call. Trimming stripped 5 bases from V and 3 bases from J, with 11 bases between. The CDR3 has 13 amino acids. The germline CDR1 and CDR2 sequences are ENHRY and SYGVKD. For the CDR3, the DNA is TGTGCCATCAGTAAGACTGGGAACTACGAGCAGTACTTC. Protein: CAISKTGNYEQYF.

The V gene is TRBV2, the J gene TRBJ2-5, with 10 positions matching TRBD2. CDR1 SNHLY and CDR2 FYNNEI come from the germline V gene. The CDR3 is 16 amino acids. V lost 3 bases to trimming and J lost 6 bases; unmatched junction nucleotides: 10. DNA for the CDR3: TGTGCCAGCAGTGAGAGAACAGCTAGCGGGAGCCAGACCCAGTACTTC. Amino acids: CASSERTASGSQTQYF.

This clone has a single count. This rearrangement joins TRBV7-9 to TRBJ1-5; D gene ambiguous. The CDR3 sequence is 13 residues long. The germline V gene has CDR1 SEHNR and CDR2 FQNEAQ (reference sequence). V was trimmed by 3 bases and J by 2 bases, leaving 5 bases between them. The CDR3 is CASSLSRNQPQHF. The CDR3 nucleotides read TGTGCCAGCAGCTTGTCGCGCAATCAGCCCCAGCATTTT. Using reference TRBV7-9 and TRBJ1-5 for the parts outside the CDR3, the full variable domain is DTGVSQNPRHKITKRGQNVTFRCDPISEHNRLYWYRQTLGQGPEFLTYFQNEAQLEKSRLLSDRFSAERPKGSFSTLEIQRTEQGDSAMYLCASSLSRNQPQHFGDGTRLSIL.

This clone has only one observation. V is TRBV10-2 and J is TRBJ2-7; 7 bases are shared with TRBD1. CDR3 length: 15 residues. Trimming removed 0 bases from V and 4 bases from J; junction bases left unmatched: 6. Germline loops: CDR1 WSHSY, CDR2 SAAADI. The CDR3 coding sequence is TGCGCCAGCAGTGAGTCGAGACAGGGAAGGTACGAGCAGTACTTC. Amino acid sequence: CASSESRQGRYEQYF.

The rearrangement uses TRBV19 and TRBJ2-7; D possibly corresponds to TRBD2 (5 bases). V was shortened by 9 bases and J by 6 bases, with 21 bases between the two germline ends. Germline V gene lookup returns CDR1 LNHDA and CDR2 SQIVND (reference sequence). The CDR3 covers 14 residues. The CDR3 here is CASIIRGPRVEQYF. DNA of the CDR3: TGTGCCAGCATTATTCGAGGGCCTCGGGTCGAGCAGTACTTC.